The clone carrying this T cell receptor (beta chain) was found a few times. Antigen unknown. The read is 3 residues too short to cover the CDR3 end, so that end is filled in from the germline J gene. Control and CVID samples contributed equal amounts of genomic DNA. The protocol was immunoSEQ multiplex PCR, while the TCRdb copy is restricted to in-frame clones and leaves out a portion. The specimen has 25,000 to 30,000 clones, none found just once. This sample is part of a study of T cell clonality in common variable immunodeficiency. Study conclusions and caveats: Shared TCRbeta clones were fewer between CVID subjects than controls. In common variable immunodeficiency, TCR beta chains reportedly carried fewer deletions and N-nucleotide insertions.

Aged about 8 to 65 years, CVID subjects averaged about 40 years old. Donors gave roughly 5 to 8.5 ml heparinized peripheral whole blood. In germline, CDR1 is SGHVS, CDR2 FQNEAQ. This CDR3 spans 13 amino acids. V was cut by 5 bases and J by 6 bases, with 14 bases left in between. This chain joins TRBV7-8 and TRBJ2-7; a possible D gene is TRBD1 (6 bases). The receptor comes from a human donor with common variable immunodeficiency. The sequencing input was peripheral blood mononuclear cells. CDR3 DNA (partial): TGTGCCAGCAGCCCAGGGGACCTCGGCGAG. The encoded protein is CASSPGDLGE. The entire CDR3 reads CASSPGDLGEQYF.